This T cell receptor (beta chain) was captured in a study of graft-versus-host responses after intestinal transplantation. Study outcomes and limitations: An association linked early post-transplant HvG declines with peak circulating GvH clone levels. Graft-donor T cell macrochimerism coincided with high graft-versus-host to host-versus-graft clonal ratios in allografts.

For this clone: Its antigen remains unknown.

This CDR3 spans 12 amino acids. Trimming took off 4 bases at V and 7 bases at J, with 7 bases between the two ends. Using immunoSEQ multiplex PCR, the repertoire was profiled, and TCRdb retains in-frame clones only, with some absent. The repertoire has 150,000 or so clones, around 90% of them found once; the top ten carry about 0.2%. Material: unstimulated CD4+ T cells sorted from spleen or lymph node cells, obtained before intestinal transplant. The V call is TRBV23-1, the J call TRBJ1-4, with unresolved D. TRBV23-1 is assigned to the ORF class and has an uncertain function. This TCR was sampled from a human donor who received an intestinal transplant. The CDR3 region has the DNA TGCGCCAGCAGTCCACCCAGTGAAAAACTGTTTTTT. This sequence encodes CASSPPSEKLFF.